This T cell receptor (beta chain) was recovered during a study of PD-1 blockade in classical Hodgkin lymphoma. On the study more broadly: The study gave patients nivolumab 3 mg/kg intravenously every 2 weeks.

Each of the patients experienced relapse following autologous stem cell transplantation, and their brentuximab vedotin exposure differed. Under best response, outcomes were complete response, partial response or progressive disease. Overall study findings and caveats: Those achieving complete response showed baseline diversity like newly diagnosed patients. A reduction in baseline TCR diversity was reportedly seen in newly diagnosed patients relative to healthy donors.

Clones were sequenced by immunoSEQ multiplex PCR, and TCRdb holds only the in-frame ones, with some missing. The sample lists approximately 32,000 clones; around 82% were seen once. Points on this clone: The antigen remains unidentified.

Sequenced material: peripheral blood mononuclear cells (PBMCs), taken at baseline. The sequence derives from a human donor with classical Hodgkin lymphoma.

CDR3 amino acids: CASSFGTDYGYTF. CDR3 nucleotide sequence: TGTGCCAGCAGCTTTGGGACGGACTATGGCTACACCTTC. The V gene is TRBV7-9, the J gene TRBJ1-2, with TRBD1 as a possible D gene (5 bases). The germline CDR1 and CDR2 sequences are SEHNR and FQNEAQ (reference sequence). There are 13 residues in the CDR3. The V gene lost 3 bases and the J gene lost 3 bases, with 8 bases spanning the gap. The whole variable domain, remainder taken from reference TRBV7-9 and TRBJ1-2, is DTGVSQNPRHKITKRGQNVTFRCDPISEHNRLYWYRQTLGQGPEFLTYFQNEAQLEKSRLLSDRFSAERPKGSFSTLEIQRTEQGDSAMYLCASSFGTDYGYTFGSGTRLTVV.